What follows are 21 T cell receptor beta chains derived from one specimen sequenced in a study of cytomegalovirus exposure and HLA in healthy donors. Vbeta (60) and Jbeta (13) primers were used in the PCR. Clones were sequenced by immunoSEQ multiplex PCR, and TCRdb holds only the in-frame ones, with some missing. The sample carries roughly 160,000 clones, over 70% recorded once. Sequencing used PBMCs. These receptors were collected from a woman between 45 and 60 years old in good health and CMV-seropositive.

The rearrangement joins TRBV7-8 to TRBJ2-5, with a tentative D call TRBD1 (5 bases). CDR3 size: 16 residues. Germline lookup yields CDR1 SGHVS and CDR2 FQNEAQ. Trimming took off 5 bases at V and 1 base at J, with 17 bases between the two ends. The CDR3 is CASSPLQRGFQETQYF. The CDR3 DNA follows: TGTGCCAGCAGCCCACTGCAAAGGGGTTTCCAAGAGACCCAGTACTTC.

The chain has TRBV7-6 and TRBJ1-1, with 12 bases identical to TRBD1. V was pared by 1 base and J by 3 bases, with 9 bases of the junction left unmatched. CDR1 and CDR2 from the germline V gene are SGHVS and FNYEAQ. CDR3 length: 18 amino acids. The CDR3 region is CASSLGQGQGAFDTEAFF. DNA of the CDR3: TGTGCCAGCAGCTTAGGTCAGGGACAGGGGGCTTTTGACACTGAAGCTTTCTTT. Supplemented by reference TRBV7-6 and TRBJ1-1, the full variable domain reads GAGVSQSPRYKVTKRGQDVALRCDPISGHVSLYWYRQALGQGPEFLTYFNYEAQQDKSGLPNDRFSAERPEGSISTLTIQRTEQRDSAMYRCASSLGQGQGAFDTEAFFGQGTRLTVV.

The chain couples TRBV30 to TRBJ1-1; maybe TRBD1 (5 bases). The germline V gene has CDR1 GTSNPN and CDR2 SVGIG (reference sequence). This CDR3 is built from 12 residues. V gave up 7 bases and J gave up 0 bases, with 9 bases separating them. The CDR3 DNA reads TGTGCCTCCCGACAGATGAACACTGAAGCTTTCTTT. The encoded protein is CASRQMNTEAFF.

In this sample, this clone turned up a few times. The gene calls are TRBV7-9 and TRBJ1-5, with D perhaps matching TRBD1 (6 bases). Trimming removed 5 bases at V and 2 bases at J, with 10 bases between. The CDR3 consists of 14 residues. Germline CDR1 reads SEHNR; CDR2 reads FQNEAQ (reference sequence). This chain's CDR3 is CASSARGGNQPQHF. In nucleotides, the CDR3 is TGTGCCAGCAGCGCCAGGGGAGGCAATCAGCCCCAGCATTTT. Full variable domain (missing parts from reference TRBV7-9 and TRBJ1-5): DTGVSQNPRHKITKRGQNVTFRCDPISEHNRLYWYRQTLGQGPEFLTYFQNEAQLEKSRLLSDRFSAERPKGSFSTLEIQRTEQGDSAMYLCASSARGGNQPQHFGDGTRLSIL.

The genes are TRBV5-5 and TRBJ2-1; 10 nucleotides agree with TRBD2. The junction had 8 bases not matched to a gene; V was cut back by 4 bases and J by 7 bases. CDR3 size: 15 residues. Germline V gene data show CDR1 as SGHKS and CDR2 as YYEKEE (reference sequence). CDR3 in DNA: TGTGCCAGCAGCCGGACGAGCGGGGGGGGAAATGAGCAGTTCTTC. Amino acids: CASSRTSGGGNEQFF. The full variable domain, completed using reference TRBV5-5 and TRBJ2-1, is DAGVTQSPTHLIKTRGQQVTLRCSPISGHKSVSWYQQVLGQGPQFIFQYYEKEERGRGNFPDRFSARQFPNYSSELNVNALLLGDSALYLCASSRTSGGGNEQFFGPGTRLTVL.

The table lists this clone with a few counts. J is TRBJ1-4 and V is TRBV5-8; TRBD1 matches at 9 bases. There are 14 residues in the CDR3. Per the germline V gene, CDR1 is SGHTS and CDR2 is YDEGEE. Trimming removed 3 bases from V and 5 bases from J; junction bases left unmatched: 2. The CDR3 nucleotides read TGTGCCAGCAGCTCGGGACAGGGCAATGAAAAACTGTTTTTT. It specifies CASSSGQGNEKLFF.

J is TRBJ2-2 and V is TRBV9; 7 nucleotides match TRBD2. Germline CDR1 and CDR2: SGDLS and YYNGEE. The CDR3 loop spans 15 amino acids. The V and J ends lost 4 bases and 2 bases, in that order; junction bases with no gene match: 5. DNA for the CDR3: TGTGCCAGCAGCCCCCGACTAGCTAACACCGGGGAGCTGTTTTTT. It yields the protein CASSPRLANTGELFF.

The genes are TRBV5-1 and TRBJ1-6, with a weak D call TRBD1 (6 bases). The CDR3 has 14 residues. The V gene lost 0 bases and the J gene lost 9 bases, with 10 bases spanning the gap. Germline loops: CDR1 SGHRS, CDR2 YFSETQ. The CDR3 loop reads CASSLAPGVSPLHF. The CDR3, as DNA: TGCGCCAGCAGCTTGGCCCCAGGGGTTTCACCCCTCCACTTT.

In this sample, this clone turned up once. The chain combines TRBV6-5 with TRBJ1-5; D gene ambiguous. CDR1 and CDR2 from the germline V gene are MNHEY and SVGAGI. The V end lost 4 bases, the J end lost 7 bases, and 11 bases lay between the germline ends. The CDR3 has 13 residues. CDR3 protein: CASSSNREQPQHF. CDR3 nucleotide sequence: TGTGCCAGCAGTTCTAATAGGGAGCAGCCCCAGCATTTT.

The chain has TRBV4-2 and TRBJ2-3; 8 bases fit TRBD2. V lost 1 base, J lost 5 bases, and 8 bases stayed unmatched. This CDR3 has 16 amino acids. Germline V gene lookup returns CDR1 LGHNA and CDR2 YNFKEQ. CDR3 protein: CASSQVGGAIGDTQYF. In DNA, the CDR3 is TGTGCCAGCAGCCAAGTCGGGGGGGCTATAGGAGATACGCAGTATTTT.

This chain joins TRBV15 and TRBJ2-7, with D possibly matching TRBD1 (5 bases). The CDR3 totals 14 residues. Germline V gene data show CDR1 as LNHNV and CDR2 as YYDKDF (reference sequence). The ends were cut back, 0 bases at V and 5 bases at J, with 11 bases in the middle. The CDR3 loop is CATSRDPRAHEQYF. The CDR3 nucleotides read TGTGCCACCAGCAGAGATCCCAGGGCCCACGAGCAGTACTTC.

The J gene is TRBJ1-2, the V gene TRBV5-6; 9 bases map to TRBD1. In germline, CDR1 is SGHDT, CDR2 YYEEEE. This CDR3 is 13 amino acids long. V was pared by 4 bases and J by 4 bases, with 2 bases of the junction left unmatched. CDR3 in amino acids: CASSRQGGYGYTF. Written as DNA, the CDR3 is TGTGCCAGCAGCCGACAGGGGGGCTATGGCTACACCTTC.

The V call is TRBV29-1, the J call TRBJ1-2; D is possibly TRBD1 (6 bases). The CDR3 totals 12 residues. Trimming cost V 2 bases and J 5 bases, with 9 bases left between them. The germline V gene has CDR1 SQVTM and CDR2 ANQGSEA. CDR3 region: CSVEKGVYGYTF. CDR3 sequence (DNA): TGCAGCGTTGAAAAGGGGGTATATGGCTACACCTTC.

This chain links TRBV5-4 with TRBJ2-3; 9 bases are a match to TRBD1. The germline V gene encodes CDR1 SGHNT and CDR2 YYREEE (reference sequence). The J segment lost 0 bases and the V segment lost 3 bases, leaving 5 bases of the junction unmatched. The CDR3 is 16 amino acids. In DNA form, the CDR3 reads TGTGCCAGCAGCTCAAAACAGGGGGCGAGCACAGATACGCAGTATTTT. Residues: CASSSKQGASTDTQYF.

This clone was observed a single time. The V and J genes are TRBV5-4 and TRBJ2-7; D may be TRBD1 (5 bases). Looked up from germline, CDR1 is SGHNT and CDR2 is YYREEE (reference sequence). Trimming took off 2 bases at V and 0 bases at J, with 9 bases between the two ends. The CDR3 has 14 residues. CDR3 sequence (DNA): TGTGCCAGCAGCTTTGGGGCGAGCTCCTACGAGCAGTACTTC. Translated: CASSFGASSYEQYF.

The chain is built from TRBV10-3 and TRBJ2-7; 8 positions agree with TRBD2. Germline V gives CDR1 ENHRY, CDR2 SYGVKD. This CDR3 comprises 14 residues. Unmatched junction bases numbered 11, after V lost 10 bases and J lost 3 bases. The CDR3 nucleotides are TGTGCCACCCGAGTCGGGGGGGAGTTCTACGAGCAGTACTTC. Translated, it gives CATRVGGEFYEQYF.

The rearrangement joins TRBV29-1 to TRBJ1-1; 9 bases are shared with TRBD1. This CDR3 contains 13 residues. Germline lookup yields CDR1 SQVTM and CDR2 ANQGSEA. V trimming: 5 bases; J trimming: 3 bases; junction bases outside the gene matches: 4. The CDR3 sequence: CSVWTGAYTEAFF. CDR3 DNA sequence: TGCAGCGTTTGGACAGGGGCGTACACTGAAGCTTTCTTT. The full variable domain, in which reference TRBV29-1 and TRBJ1-1 provide the parts outside the CDR3, is SAVISQKPSRDICQRGTSLTIQCQVDSQVTMMFWYRQQPGQSLTLIATANQGSEATYESGFVIDKFPISRPNLTFSTLTVSNMSPEDSSIYLCSVWTGAYTEAFFGQGTRLTVV.

This chain links TRBV28 with TRBJ2-7; D is perhaps TRBD2 (5 bases). Germline assignment: CDR1 MDHEN and CDR2 SYDVKM. The CDR3 totals 13 residues. V gave up 8 bases and J gave up 3 bases, with 14 bases separating them. CDR3 sequence: CASGETYSYEQYF. CDR3 in DNA: TGTGCCAGCGGGGAGACTTACAGCTACGAGCAGTACTTC.

This sequence joins TRBV5-1 and TRBJ2-7; 12 bases agree with TRBD2. This CDR3 is built from 14 residues. The ends lost 5 bases at V and 7 bases at J; junction bases unmatched: 7. Germline V gives CDR1 SGHRS, CDR2 YFSETQ. The chain's CDR3 is CASSPSGGAREQYF. The DNA of the CDR3 is TGCGCCAGCAGTCCTAGCGGGGGGGCGCGAGAGCAGTACTTC.

This chain joins TRBV7-9 and TRBJ1-1, with 7 bases identical to TRBD1. The CDR3 is 14 residues long. The germline gives CDR1 SEHNR, CDR2 FQNEAQ (reference sequence). V was pared by 2 bases and J by 5 bases, with 5 bases of the junction left unmatched. The CDR3 is CASSLQGVGTEAFF. CDR3 sequence (DNA): TGTGCCAGCAGCTTACAGGGGGTAGGGACTGAAGCTTTCTTT.

V gene TRBV2 combines with J gene TRBJ1-2; D might be TRBD1 (6 bases). CDR3 length: 14 residues. Germline CDR1 is SNHLY and CDR2 is FYNNEI. V lost 8 bases and J lost 12, with 25 bases in between. The chain's CDR3 is CASQLADRRKFDTF. CDR3 coding DNA: TGTGCCAGCCAACTCGCAGACAGGCGCAAGTTTGACACCTTC.